A selection of T cell receptor beta chains follows, all from one sample in a study of OX40 agonist ivuxolimab in advanced cancers. Using immunoSEQ multiplex PCR, the repertoire was profiled, and TCRdb retains in-frame clones only, with some absent. Of around 25,000 clones listed, 83% are singletons. This sample comprised CD4+ or CD8+ T cells sorted from blood, obtained in a trial of the OX40 agonist ivuxolimab. These receptors were collected from an adult with an advanced solid tumor such as melanoma, head and neck, liver or kidney cancer. Both conserved end residues are part of each CDR3. D genes are given only for firm matches. The size of a clone is reported for some rows only, either as once, few or many, or as a class for expanded clones.

D: NA; V: TRBV6-1; size: NA; J: TRBJ1-4; DNA: TGTGCCAGCAGTGAATGGCGGTTGAGGGGCCTTGCAACTAATGAAAAACTGTTTTTT; CDR3: CASSEWRLRGLATNEKLFF
D: NA; V: TRBV7-9; size: NA; J: TRBJ1-1; DNA: TGTGCCAGCAGGTTGTACCCCCGGAACCTGAACACTGAAGCTTTCTTT; CDR3: CASRLYPRNLNTEAFF
D: TRBD1; V: TRBV4-1; size: NA; J: TRBJ1-1; DNA: TGCGCCAGCAGCCATCGAACCCCGGGACAGGGGGCGAACACTGAAGCTTTCTTT; CDR3: CASSHRTPGQGANTEAFF
D: TRBD1; V: TRBV27; size: NA; J: TRBJ2-7; DNA: TGTGCCAGCAGTTTGGGACAGAACTACGAGCAGTACTTC; CDR3: CASSLGQNYEQYF
D: NA; V: TRBV19; size: NA; J: TRBJ1-1; DNA: TGTGCCAGTAGTATTACAGGAGGCATGAACACTGAAGCTTTCTTT; CDR3: CASSITGGMNTEAFF
D: NA; V: TRBV4-2; size: medium-sized; J: TRBJ2-5; DNA: TGTGCCAGCAGCCAGGGGGGCCGGGGGACCCAGTACTTC; CDR3: CASSQGGRGTQYF
D: TRBD1; V: TRBV19; size: NA; J: TRBJ1-1; DNA: TGTGCCAGTAGTTTCGGGGACAGAGTGGAAGCTTTCTTT; CDR3: CASSFGDRVEAFF
D: TRBD2; V: TRBV6-4; size: NA; J: TRBJ2-5; DNA: TGTGCCAGCAGTTTAAGCGGGGGAGATCAAGAGACCCAGTACTTC; CDR3: CASSLSGGDQETQYF
D: NA; V: TRBV10-2; size: NA; J: TRBJ1-6; DNA: TGCGCCGCTGCACTAGGGGATAATTCACCCCTCCACTTT; CDR3: CAAALGDNSPLHF
D: NA; V: TRBV5-5; size: NA; J: TRBJ1-6; DNA: TGTGCCAGCAGCTTGTCAGGGGTCGACCATAATTCACCCCTCCACTTT; CDR3: CASSLSGVDHNSPLHF
D: NA; V: TRBV15; size: NA; J: TRBJ1-4; DNA: TGTGCCACCAGCAGAGAAAGGGTTCCACTGTTTTTT; CDR3: CATSRERVPLFF
D: NA; V: TRBV13; size: NA; J: TRBJ1-1; DNA: TGTGCCAGCAGCTTTAGGGGGAACACTGAAGCTTTCTTT; CDR3: CASSFRGNTEAFF
D: TRBD1; V: TRBV6-6; size: NA; J: TRBJ2-7; DNA: TGTGCCAGCAGCTGGGACAGGTTCTACGAGCAGTACTTC; CDR3: CASSWDRFYEQYF
D: NA; V: TRBV9; size: NA; J: TRBJ2-2; DNA: TGTGCCAGCAGTTTGCAGGGATCCGGGGAGCTGTTTTTT; CDR3: CASSLQGSGELFF
D: NA; V: TRBV2; size: NA; J: TRBJ2-5; DNA: TGTGCCAGCAGTGGAGAGACCCAGTACTTC; CDR3: CASSGETQYF
D: NA; V: TRBV7-8; size: NA; J: TRBJ2-7; DNA: TGTGCCAGCAGCCCCGCCGGGAACCCAACAATCTACGAGCAGTACTTC; CDR3: CASSPAGNPTIYEQYF
D: NA; V: TRBV6-5; size: NA; J: TRBJ1-2; DNA: TGTGCCAGCAGCCAAGGAGGAGGAACCTATGGCTACACCTTC; CDR3: CASSQGGGTYGYTF
D: TRBD1; V: TRBV5-1; size: NA; J: TRBJ1-2; DNA: TGCGCCAGCAGCTTGGGAAGGACAGGGAATGGCTACACCTTC; CDR3: CASSLGRTGNGYTF
D: NA; V: TRBV9; size: NA; J: TRBJ2-7; DNA: TGTGCCAGCAGCGTAGGGGCGGCAGAGACCTACGAGCAGTACTTC; CDR3: CASSVGAAETYEQYF
D: NA; V: TRBV4-1; size: NA; J: TRBJ2-2; DNA: TGCGCCAGCAGCCAATTTGGGGGCGAGACCGGGGAGCTGTTTTTT; CDR3: CASSQFGGETGELFF
D: NA; V: TRBV6-5; size: NA; J: TRBJ2-7; DNA: TGTGCCAGCAGTCCCGGGACGGGTCGGTACGAGCAGTACTTC; CDR3: CASSPGTGRYEQYF
D: TRBD1; V: TRBV7-8; size: NA; J: TRBJ2-2; DNA: TGTGCCAGCAGCCTCGACAGGGGCGGGGAGCTGTTTTTT; CDR3: CASSLDRGGELFF
D: NA; V: TRBV9; size: NA; J: TRBJ2-7; DNA: TGTGCCAGCAGCGTAGGTGGAGATAGGTCCTACGAGCAGTACTTC; CDR3: CASSVGGDRSYEQYF
D: NA; V: TRBV4-1; size: few; J: TRBJ1-5; DNA: TGCGCCAGCAGTCGAACCCCCAGGGAAACTCAGCCCCAGCATTTT; CDR3: CASSRTPRETQPQHF
D: NA; V: TRBV7-9; size: few; J: TRBJ1-2; DNA: TGTGCCAGCAGCTTTAGCTATGGCTACACCTTC; CDR3: CASSFSYGYTF
D: NA; V: TRBV5-8; size: NA; J: TRBJ1-2; DNA: TGTGCCAGCAGCCCGTCCGTGGGGACCCTCCACTATGGCTACACCTTC; CDR3: CASSPSVGTLHYGYTF
D: NA; V: TRBV30; size: NA; J: TRBJ1-6; DNA: TGTGCCTGGACGATATCCCCTAGTTCACCCCTCCACTTT; CDR3: CAWTISPSSPLHF
D: NA; V: TRBV7-9; size: once; J: TRBJ2-5; DNA: TGTGCCAGCAGCTCTGATGGGAGTCAAGAGACCCAGTACTTC; CDR3: CASSSDGSQETQYF
D: TRBD1; V: TRBV27; size: NA; J: TRBJ2-3; DNA: TGTGCCAGCAGTTTAATAAGTATTCAGGGACAGGATACGCAGTATTTT; CDR3: CASSLISIQGQDTQYF
D: NA; V: TRBV19; size: NA; J: TRBJ2-5; DNA: TGTGCCAGTAGTTGGGTCCCCCAAGAGACCCAGTACTTC; CDR3: CASSWVPQETQYF
D: TRBD2; V: TRBV11-2; size: few; J: TRBJ2-5; DNA: TGTGCCAGCAGCTCATTAGCGGGGGGGCCACAAGAGACCCAGTACTTC; CDR3: CASSSLAGGPQETQYF
D: NA; V: TRBV29-1; size: NA; J: TRBJ1-2; DNA: TGCAGCGTTCGCAGTAGGCCCAACTATGGCTACACCTTC; CDR3: CSVRSRPNYGYTF